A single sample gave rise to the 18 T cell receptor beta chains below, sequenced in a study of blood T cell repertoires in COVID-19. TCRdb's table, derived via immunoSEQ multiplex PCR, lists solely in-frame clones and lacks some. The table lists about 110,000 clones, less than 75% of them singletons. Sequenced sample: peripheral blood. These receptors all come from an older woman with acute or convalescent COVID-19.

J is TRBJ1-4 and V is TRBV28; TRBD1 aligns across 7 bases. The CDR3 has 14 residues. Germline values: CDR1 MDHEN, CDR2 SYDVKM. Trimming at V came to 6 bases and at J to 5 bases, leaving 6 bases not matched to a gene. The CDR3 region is CASRPTGKNEKLFF. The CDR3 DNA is TGTGCCAGCAGGCCGACAGGGAAGAATGAAAAACTGTTTTTT.

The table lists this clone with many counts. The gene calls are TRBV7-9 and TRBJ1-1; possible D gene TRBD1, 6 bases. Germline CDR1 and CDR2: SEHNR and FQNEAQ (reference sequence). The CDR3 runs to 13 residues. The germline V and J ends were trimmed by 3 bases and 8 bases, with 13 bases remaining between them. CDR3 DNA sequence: TGTGCCAGCAGCTTTTTCTCCGGGACAGAAGCTTTCTTT. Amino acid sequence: CASSFFSGTEAFF.

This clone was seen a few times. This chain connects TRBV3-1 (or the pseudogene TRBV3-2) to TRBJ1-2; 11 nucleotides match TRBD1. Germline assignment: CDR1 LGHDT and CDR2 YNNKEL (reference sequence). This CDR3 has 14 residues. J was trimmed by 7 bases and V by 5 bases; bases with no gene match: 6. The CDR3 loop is CASSSRTGGGGYTF. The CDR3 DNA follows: TGTGCCAGCAGCAGCCGGACAGGGGGCGGTGGCTACACCTTC.

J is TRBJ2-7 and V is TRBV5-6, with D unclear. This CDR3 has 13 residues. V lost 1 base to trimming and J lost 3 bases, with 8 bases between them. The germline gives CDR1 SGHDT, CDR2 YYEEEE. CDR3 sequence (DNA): TGTGCCAGCAGCTTGATTCACGGCTACGAGCAGTACTTC. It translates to CASSLIHGYEQYF.

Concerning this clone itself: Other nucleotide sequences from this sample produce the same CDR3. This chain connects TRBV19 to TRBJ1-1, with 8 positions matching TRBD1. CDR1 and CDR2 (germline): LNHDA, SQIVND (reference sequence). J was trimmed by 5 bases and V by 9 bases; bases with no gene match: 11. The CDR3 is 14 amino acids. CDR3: CASGKGQGWTEAFF. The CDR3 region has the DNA TGTGCCAGCGGAAAAGGACAGGGTTGGACTGAAGCTTTCTTT.

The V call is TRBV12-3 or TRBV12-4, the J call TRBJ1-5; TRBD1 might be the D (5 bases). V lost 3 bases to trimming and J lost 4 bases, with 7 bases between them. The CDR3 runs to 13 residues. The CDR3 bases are TGTGCCAGCAGTTTCCGGGGGAATCAGCCCCAGCATTTT. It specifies CASSFRGNQPQHF.

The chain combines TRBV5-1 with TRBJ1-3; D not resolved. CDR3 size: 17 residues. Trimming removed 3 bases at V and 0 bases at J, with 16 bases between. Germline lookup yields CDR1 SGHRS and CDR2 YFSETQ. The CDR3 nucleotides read TGCGCCAGCAGCTATGGGCACAGCCGTACCTCTGGAAACACCATATATTTT. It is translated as CASSYGHSRTSGNTIYF.

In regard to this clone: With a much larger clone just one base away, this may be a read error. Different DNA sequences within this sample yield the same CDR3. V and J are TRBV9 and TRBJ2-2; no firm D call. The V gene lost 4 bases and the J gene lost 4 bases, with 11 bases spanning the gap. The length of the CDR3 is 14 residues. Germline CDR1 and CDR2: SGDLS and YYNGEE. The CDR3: CASSRQVGTGELFF. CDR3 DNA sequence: TGTGCCAGCAGCCGCCAAGTCGGCACCGGGGAGCTGTTTTTT.

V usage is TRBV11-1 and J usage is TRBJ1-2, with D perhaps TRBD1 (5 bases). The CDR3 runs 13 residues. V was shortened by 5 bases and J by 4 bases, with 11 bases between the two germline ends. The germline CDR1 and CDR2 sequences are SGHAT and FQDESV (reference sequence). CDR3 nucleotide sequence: TGTGCCAGCAGCCCGGGGGGGTTCTATGGCTACACCTTC. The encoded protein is CASSPGGFYGYTF.

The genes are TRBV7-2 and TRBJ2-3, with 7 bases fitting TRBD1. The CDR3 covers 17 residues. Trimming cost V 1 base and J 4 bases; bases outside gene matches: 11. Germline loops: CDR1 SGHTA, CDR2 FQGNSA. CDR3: CASSLGPKTGSPDTQYF. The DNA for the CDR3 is TGTGCCAGCAGCTTAGGACCAAAGACAGGGAGTCCAGATACGCAGTATTTT. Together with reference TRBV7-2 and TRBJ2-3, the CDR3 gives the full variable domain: GAGVSQSPSNKVTEKGKDVELRCDPISGHTALYWYRQSLGQGLEFLIYFQGNSAPDKSGLPSDRFSAERTGGSVSTLTIQRTQQEDSAVYLCASSLGPKTGSPDTQYFGPGTRLTVL.

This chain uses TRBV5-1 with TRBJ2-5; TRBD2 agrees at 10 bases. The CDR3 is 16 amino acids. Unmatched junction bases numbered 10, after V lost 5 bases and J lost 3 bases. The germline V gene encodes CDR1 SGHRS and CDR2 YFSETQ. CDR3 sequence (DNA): TGCGCCAGCAGTTCGAGCCCAACTAGCGGGGAAGAGACCCAGTACTTC. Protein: CASSSSPTSGEETQYF.

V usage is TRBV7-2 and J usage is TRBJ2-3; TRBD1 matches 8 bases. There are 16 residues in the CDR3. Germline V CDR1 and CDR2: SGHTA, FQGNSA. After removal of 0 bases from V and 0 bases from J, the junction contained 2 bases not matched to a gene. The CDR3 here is CASSLAGQGSTDTQYF. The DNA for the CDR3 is TGTGCCAGCAGCTTAGCAGGACAGGGAAGCACAGATACGCAGTATTTT.

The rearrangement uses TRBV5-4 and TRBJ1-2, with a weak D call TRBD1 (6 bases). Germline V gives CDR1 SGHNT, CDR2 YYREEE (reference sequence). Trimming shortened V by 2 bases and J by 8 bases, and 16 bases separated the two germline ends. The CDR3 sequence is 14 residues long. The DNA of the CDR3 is TGTGCCAGCAGCTTTCCTGGGACCAGGGGAGGCTACACCTTC. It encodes CASSFPGTRGGYTF.

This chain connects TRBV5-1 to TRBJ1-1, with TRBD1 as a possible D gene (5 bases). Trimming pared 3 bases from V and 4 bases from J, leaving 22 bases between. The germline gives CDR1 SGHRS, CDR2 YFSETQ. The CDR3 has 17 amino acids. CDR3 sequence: CASSSSGTQSGVTEAFF. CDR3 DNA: TGCGCCAGCAGCTCCTCCGGGACTCAATCGGGGGTCACTGAAGCTTTCTTT.

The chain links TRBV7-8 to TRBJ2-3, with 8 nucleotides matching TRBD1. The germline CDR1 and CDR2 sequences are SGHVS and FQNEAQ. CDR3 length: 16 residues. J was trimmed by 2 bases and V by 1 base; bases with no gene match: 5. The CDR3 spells CASSLGGQGLTDTQYF. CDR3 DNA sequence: TGTGCCAGCAGCTTAGGCGGACAGGGCCTCACAGATACGCAGTATTTT.

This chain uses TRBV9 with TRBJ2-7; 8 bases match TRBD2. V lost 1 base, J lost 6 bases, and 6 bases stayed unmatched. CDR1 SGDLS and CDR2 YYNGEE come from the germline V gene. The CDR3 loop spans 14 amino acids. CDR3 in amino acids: CASSVTGGGPEQYF. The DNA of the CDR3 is TGTGCCAGCAGCGTAACGGGCGGGGGGCCCGAGCAGTACTTC.

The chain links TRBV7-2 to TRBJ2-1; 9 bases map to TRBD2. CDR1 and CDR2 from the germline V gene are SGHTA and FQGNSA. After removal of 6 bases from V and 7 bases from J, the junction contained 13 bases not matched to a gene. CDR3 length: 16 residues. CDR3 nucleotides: TGTGCCAGCAGTCCCAAGGGCGGGGGGGCAAGGAATGAGCAGTTCTTC. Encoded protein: CASSPKGGGARNEQFF.

CDR3 DNA sequence: TGCGCCAGCATTAGAAGGGGGAGTGCTTCACCCCTCCACTTT. Amino acids: CASIRRGSASPLHF. V and J are TRBV5-1 and TRBJ1-6; tentatively, D is TRBD1 (6 bases). V lost 6 bases and J 9 bases, leaving 16 bases between the germline ends. Germline V gives CDR1 SGHRS, CDR2 YFSETQ. The CDR3 is 14 amino acids. Complete variable domain (other parts from reference TRBV5-1 and TRBJ1-6): KAGVTQTPRYLIKTRGQQVTLSCSPISGHRSVSWYQQTPGQGLQFLFEYFSETQRNKGNFPGRFSGRQFSNSRSEMNVSTLELGDSALYLCASIRRGSASPLHFGNGTRLTVT.